This entry lists 24 T cell receptor beta chains sequenced from one sample in a study of spatial heterogeneity in lung cancer (dated 2019 in TCRdb). Receptor amplification or capture employed 5' RACE. Sequencing used a NextSeq 500. TCRdb redid the processing of the public reads, applying fastp at Q25 and MiXCR, and retained in-frame beta chains. When rows share a CDR3 protein, they turn into one entry using the most common DNA and genes. The sample table records roughly 120,000 distinct CDR3 sequences; 12% of these occur just once. Roughly 15% of the sample is held by the ten biggest clonotypes. This specimen's time point label, interpreted: blood at routine non-recurrence follow-up after resection. Without any cell sorting, TCR sequencing was performed on whole RNA extracted either from tumor and nontumor lung tissue or from cryopreserved PBMC samples. Sequencing was performed on PBMCs, taken at follow-up. These receptors all come from a male donor with early-stage non-small cell lung cancer.

This clonotype was seen repeatedly, ten times or more. The chain links TRBV9 to TRBJ1-1; D not certain. Germline-derived CDR1 and CDR2 are SGDLS and YYNGEE. This CDR3 spans 12 amino acids. V was shortened by 5 bases and J by 2 bases, with 7 bases between the two germline ends. CDR3 loop: CASSGRNTEAFF. In nucleotides, the CDR3 is TGTGCCAGCAGTGGGAGAAACACTGAAGCTTTCTTT.

The CDR3 DNA is TGCAGTGCTAGAACTACAGGGATAAGCAATCAGCCCCAGCATTTT. Translating gives CSARTTGISNQPQHF. The rearrangement links TRBV20-1 to TRBJ1-5; a possible D gene is TRBD1 (6 bases). Looked up from germline, CDR1 is DFQATT and CDR2 is SNEGSKA (reference sequence). Trimming shortened V by 2 bases and J by 1 base, and 12 bases separated the two germline ends. The length of the CDR3 is 15 residues.

This clonotype was picked up many times. V gene TRBV20-1 combines with J gene TRBJ1-5; D gene ambiguous. Germline CDR1 reads DFQATT; CDR2 reads SNEGSKA (reference sequence). Trimming took 4 bases from V and 3 from J, leaving 7 bases between them. This CDR3 is 12 amino acids long. Here the CDR3 DNA reads TGCAGTGCTACTGGATCCAATCAGCCCCAGCATTTT. The encoded protein is CSATGSNQPQHF.

This clonotype has a count of ten or more. This chain connects TRBV29-1 to TRBJ1-5, with TRBD1 identical over 7 bases. Germline assignment: CDR1 SQVTM and CDR2 ANQGSEA. Trimming took 5 bases from V and 2 from J; bases not matched to a gene: 6. The CDR3 covers 14 residues. DNA of the CDR3: TGCAGCGTTCTTGCCGGGACAGGCAATCAGCCCCAGCATTTT. Protein sequence: CSVLAGTGNQPQHF. Full variable domain (outside the CDR3, taken from reference TRBV29-1 and TRBJ1-5): SAVISQKPSRDICQRGTSLTIQCQVDSQVTMMFWYRQQPGQSLTLIATANQGSEATYESGFVIDKFPISRPNLTFSTLTVSNMSPEDSSIYLCSVLAGTGNQPQHFGDGTRLSIL.

This clonotype was seen many times. CDR3 in amino acids: CSGSDSWTQYF. Here the CDR3 DNA reads TGCAGCGGTAGTGACTCATGGACCCAGTACTTC. V is TRBV29-1 and J is TRBJ2-5; D remains ambiguous. Trimming shortened V by 7 bases and J by 7 bases, and 13 bases separated the two germline ends. The CDR3 sequence is 11 residues long. From germline, CDR1 is SQVTM and CDR2 ANQGSEA.

This clonotype was found many times. This chain joins TRBV2 and TRBJ1-2; 10 bases fit TRBD1. This CDR3 spans 11 amino acids. J was trimmed by 6 bases and V by 8 bases; bases with no gene match: 0. Per germline, CDR1 SNHLY and CDR2 FYNNEI. The CDR3 sequence: CASGTGDGYTF. The DNA for the CDR3 is TGTGCCAGCGGGACAGGGGATGGCTACACCTTC.

The chain employs TRBV7-9 and TRBJ2-2, with D possibly TRBD1 on 5 matching bases. The CDR3 length is 15 residues. The V and J ends lost 5 bases and 5 bases respectively, with 15 bases between them. Germline CDR1 SEHNR, CDR2 FQNEAQ (reference sequence). CDR3 DNA sequence: TGTGCCAGCAGCCCTCCAGGGTTAACAACCGGGGAGCTGTTTTTT. Residues: CASSPPGLTTGELFF. Variable domain in full (rest from reference TRBV7-9 and TRBJ2-2): DTGVSQNPRHKITKRGQNVTFRCDPISEHNRLYWYRQTLGQGPEFLTYFQNEAQLEKSRLLSDRFSAERPKGSFSTLEIQRTEQGDSAMYLCASSPPGLTTGELFFGEGSRLTVL.

This clonotype has a count of ten or more. The V and J genes are TRBV20-1 and TRBJ1-6; no clear D gene. CDR3 size: 14 residues. Deletions cut 2 bases from V and 9 bases from J, with 14 bases between. CDR1 is DFQATT, CDR2 SNEGSKA, per germline (reference sequence). CDR3 loop: CSARSVEWGSPLHF. The CDR3, as DNA: TGCAGTGCTAGATCGGTAGAGTGGGGTTCACCCCTCCACTTT.

This clonotype has a handful of counts. The chain is built from TRBV5-4 and TRBJ1-1, with unresolved D. Germline CDR1 is SGHNT and CDR2 is YYREEE (reference sequence). V was trimmed by 1 base and J by 0 bases, leaving 4 bases between them. The CDR3 is made up of 13 amino acids. The CDR3 region is CASSLTLNTEAFF. The DNA for the CDR3 is TGTGCCAGCAGCTTGACCTTGAACACTGAAGCTTTCTTT.

V gene TRBV7-6 combines with J gene TRBJ1-1; D is ambiguous. The CDR3 is made up of 12 amino acids. The germline CDR1 and CDR2 sequences are SGHVS and FNYEAQ. The V end lost 3 bases, the J end lost 8 bases, and 10 bases lay between the germline ends. CDR3: CASSFLNREAFF. Written as DNA, the CDR3 is TGTGCCAGCAGCTTCCTAAATCGCGAAGCTTTCTTT.

This clonotype showed up just a few times. The J gene is TRBJ2-3, the V gene TRBV7-2, with 10 bases lining up with TRBD1. The ends lost 5 bases at V and 5 bases at J; junction bases unmatched: 10. This CDR3 comprises 16 residues. CDR1 is SGHTA, CDR2 FQGNSA, per germline. Here the CDR3 DNA reads TGTGCCAGCAGCCCCCGAGGGACAGGGGTATTAGATACGCAGTATTTT. It codes for CASSPRGTGVLDTQYF.

This clonotype has more than one count but fewer than ten. This chain joins TRBV6-5 and TRBJ2-1; maybe TRBD2 (6 bases). This CDR3 is built from 17 residues. The germline V gene encodes CDR1 MNHEY and CDR2 SVGAGI. V gave up 0 bases and J gave up 4 bases, with 16 bases separating them. The CDR3 loop is CASSYSRGAGFYNEQFF. CDR3 nucleotide sequence: TGTGCCAGCAGTTACTCCCGCGGGGCGGGCTTTTACAATGAGCAGTTCTTC.

This clonotype was counted between two and nine times. This rearrangement joins TRBV7-2 to TRBJ1-2, with 9 bases fitting TRBD1. Germline values: CDR1 SGHTA, CDR2 FQGNSA. This CDR3 is 15 amino acids long. The trim removed 0 bases at V and 7 bases at J, leaving 6 bases unmatched. DNA for the CDR3: TGTGCCAGCAGCTTAGCCGGGACAGGGTCCCGTGGCTACACCTTC. Protein product: CASSLAGTGSRGYTF.

In this sample, this clonotype turned up many times. V is TRBV4-2 and J is TRBJ2-1, with 9 bases lining up with TRBD1. Germline V gives CDR1 LGHNA, CDR2 YNFKEQ. V lost 2 bases to trimming and J lost 7 bases; unmatched junction nucleotides: 6. CDR3 size: 15 residues. CDR3 protein: CASSQSVTGGNEQFF. CDR3 bases: TGTGCCAGCAGCCAATCGGTGACAGGGGGAAATGAGCAGTTCTTC.

This clonotype was seen a few times. The rearrangement uses TRBV7-9 and TRBJ2-7; TRBD1 matches 7 bases. The CDR3 loop spans 14 amino acids. Germline V CDR1 and CDR2: SEHNR, FQNEAQ (reference sequence). V shed 2 bases and J 8 bases; nucleotides not matched to a gene: 9. The CDR3 reads CASSLPGTDYQQYF. The CDR3 nucleotides read TGTGCCAGCAGCTTACCTGGGACAGATTATCAGCAGTACTTC.

The sample holds a few counts of this clonotype. The rearrangement joins TRBV12-3 or TRBV12-4 to TRBJ2-7, with 8 bases aligning to TRBD1. The CDR3 loop spans 13 amino acids. V trimming: 3 bases; J trimming: 2 bases; junction bases outside the gene matches: 0. Here the CDR3 reads CASSLTGAYEQYF. CDR3 nucleotides: TGTGCCAGCAGTTTGACAGGGGCCTACGAGCAGTACTTC.

This clonotype was counted between two and nine times. The CDR3 sequence: CASSPLGLAGIYNEQFF. The DNA of the CDR3 is TGTGCCAGCAGCCCCCTAGGGCTAGCGGGGATTTACAATGAGCAGTTCTTC. The chain links TRBV14 to TRBJ2-1; 9 nucleotides agree with TRBD2. Looked up from germline, CDR1 is SGHDN and CDR2 is FVKESK. The CDR3 contains 17 residues. Trimming took 4 bases from V and 4 from J; bases not matched to a gene: 11.

Ten or more counts support this clonotype. This chain joins TRBV3-1 and TRBJ1-5; possible D gene TRBD1, 6 bases. The length of the CDR3 is 15 residues. Germline lookup yields CDR1 LGHDT and CDR2 YNNKEL (reference sequence). The V end was cut by 0 bases, the J end by 4 bases, with 10 bases between. The DNA of the CDR3 is TGTGCCAGCAGCCAAGACGGGGGGGCTAATCAGCCCCAGCATTTT. Translated, it gives CASSQDGGANQPQHF.

The chain employs TRBV29-1 and TRBJ2-7; the D gene could be TRBD1 or TRBD2 (5 bases each). Germline V gene lookup returns CDR1 SQVTM and CDR2 ANQGSEA. With 3 bases removed from V and 2 bases from J, the gap between germline ends came to 17 bases. The CDR3 covers 15 residues. The CDR3 DNA reads TGCAGCGTTGAGATTACCAGGGAGTTCCCCTACGAGCAGTACTTC. Encoded protein: CSVEITREFPYEQYF.

This sequence joins TRBV20-1 and TRBJ2-7; maybe TRBD1 (5 bases). CDR1 is DFQATT, CDR2 SNEGSKA, per germline (reference sequence). V shed 4 bases and J shed 0 bases, with 10 bases lying between them. The CDR3 extends over 13 amino acids. The CDR3 spells CSANRLPSYEQYF. In DNA form, the CDR3 reads TGCAGTGCTAACAGGCTGCCCTCCTACGAGCAGTACTTC.

This clonotype was counted a few times. The chain couples TRBV20-1 to TRBJ2-3; 10 bases align to TRBD2. This CDR3 is 18 amino acids long. V lost 3 bases, J lost 4 bases, and 16 bases stayed unmatched. CDR1 is DFQATT and CDR2 is SNEGSKA in the germline V gene (reference sequence). The CDR3 region is CSARPQGKRGGGADTQYF. CDR3 in DNA: TGCAGTGCTAGGCCACAGGGGAAGCGGGGGGGCGGTGCAGATACGCAGTATTTT.

The rearrangement joins TRBV5-4 to TRBJ2-5, with a possible D match to TRBD1 (6 bases). The germline V gene has CDR1 SGHNT and CDR2 YYREEE (reference sequence). The CDR3 is made up of 14 amino acids. Trimming shortened V by 4 bases and J by 2 bases, and 12 bases separated the two germline ends. DNA for the CDR3: TGTGCCAGCAGCACCGGGACATATCAAGAGACCCAGTACTTC. Amino acid sequence: CASSTGTYQETQYF.

In this sample, this clonotype turned up a few times. The chain has TRBV20-1 and TRBJ1-5; D unresolved. The length of the CDR3 is 13 residues. CDR1 DFQATT and CDR2 SNEGSKA come from the germline V gene (reference sequence). With 3 bases removed from V and 4 bases from J, the gap between germline ends came to 10 bases. The CDR3: CSASPTINQPQHF. The CDR3 DNA sequence: TGCAGTGCTAGCCCGACAATAAATCAGCCCCAGCATTTT.

This clonotype was found a few times. This chain joins TRBV28 and TRBJ1-6; D is uncertain. The CDR3 is 16 residues long. CDR1 is MDHEN, CDR2 SYDVKM, per germline. V gave up 1 base and J gave up 7 bases, with 14 bases separating them. The CDR3 is CASSLFRLPPNSPLHF. DNA of the CDR3: TGTGCCAGCAGTTTATTCCGTCTCCCACCCAATTCACCCCTCCACTTT.